This T cell receptor (delta chain) stems from a study of γδ T cells in repeated Plasmodium falciparum infection. Whole-study context: Age- and gender-matched Australian children served as comparison for malaria-exposed Malian children.

Bulk repertoires came from Vgamma9/Vdelta2+ or Vdelta2-negative gammadelta T cells flow-sorted from PBMC. This clone appeared a few times. Its antigen is not identified. The TCRdb protein comes from a much larger clone and disagrees with this DNA's translation at residue 7, likely due to a read error; the protein given here is derived from the DNA. The study's findings and limits: Malian children's Vdelta2-negative repertoires appeared more expanded and less diverse than Australians'. Vdelta2-negative gammadelta repertoires, largely Vdelta1+, seemingly showed infection-driven waves of new clonal selection.

Each sorted gammadelta sample had TRG and TRD chains sequenced. With CATT, TCRdb re-called clones from the multiplex PCR reads. The table shows tens of thousands of delta-chain clones, with about 1.5% occurring only once. The CDR3 spans 22 residues. Germline CDR1 and CDR2: TSWWSYY and QGS. V shed 0 bases, J shed 0 bases, and the junction held 21 bases outside the gene matches. Material: gamma-delta T cells from blood. This clonotype originated in a pool of human donors (malaria-infected and uninfected, not separated). The chain joins TRDV1 to TRDJ1, with TRDD3 matching 8 bases. The J gene was missing in TCRdb and was found by matching the end of the DNA to germline. CDR3 sequence reads: CALGELPRGRGYSTPYTDKLIF. CDR3 sequence (DNA): TGTGCTCTTGGGGAACTCCCTCGGGGTCGGGGATACAGCACTCCGTACACCGATAAACTCATCTTT.